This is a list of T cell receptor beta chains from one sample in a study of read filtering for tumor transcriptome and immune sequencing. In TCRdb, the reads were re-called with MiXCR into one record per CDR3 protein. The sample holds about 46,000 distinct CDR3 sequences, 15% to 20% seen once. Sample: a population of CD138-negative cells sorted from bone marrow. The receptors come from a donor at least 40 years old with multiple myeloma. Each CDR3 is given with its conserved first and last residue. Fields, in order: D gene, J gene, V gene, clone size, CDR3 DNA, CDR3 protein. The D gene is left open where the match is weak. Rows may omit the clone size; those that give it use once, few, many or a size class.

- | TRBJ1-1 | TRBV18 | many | TGTGCCAGCTCACCGGGACAAATGAACACTGAAGCTTTCTTT | CASSPGQMNTEAFF
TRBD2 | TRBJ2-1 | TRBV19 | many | TGTGCCAGTAGTCCCGGGACTAGAGAGAATGAGCAGTTCTTC | CASSPGTRENEQFF
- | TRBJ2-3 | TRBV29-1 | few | TGCAGCGTTGAGGGGACTGGGATGCCAGATACGCAGTATTTT | CSVEGTGMPDTQYF
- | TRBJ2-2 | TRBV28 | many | TGTGCCAGCAGTCCGAACCACAGGGAGAGTCTGTTTTTT | CASSPNHRESLFF
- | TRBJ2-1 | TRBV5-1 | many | TGCGCCAGCAGCTTCCCGAGCACCTACAATGAGCAGTTCTTC | CASSFPSTYNEQFF
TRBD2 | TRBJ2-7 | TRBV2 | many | TGTGCCAGCCGGGGAGGGGACGAGCAGTACTTC | CASRGGDEQYF
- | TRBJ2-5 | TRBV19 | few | TGTGCCAGTAGTATCCAGGGAGAGACCCAGTACTTC | CASSIQGETQYF
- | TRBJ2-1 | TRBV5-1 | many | TGCGCCAGCAGCCTGACTCCGGGACTGGTCTACAATGAGCAGTTCTTC | CASSLTPGLVYNEQFF
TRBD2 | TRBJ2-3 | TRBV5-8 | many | TGTGCCAGTCCGTGGGGGCTAGCGGGAGTCTACGTAGGCACAGATACGCAGTATTTT | CASPWGLAGVYVGTDTQYF
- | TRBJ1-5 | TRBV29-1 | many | TGCAGCGCCTCGGGAGGCACCTTAGGGAATCAGCCCCAGCATTTT | CSASGGTLGNQPQHF
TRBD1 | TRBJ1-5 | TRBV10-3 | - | TGTGCCATCAGGCCGGGACAGGGGGCGGATCAGCCCCAGCATTTT | CAIRPGQGADQPQHF
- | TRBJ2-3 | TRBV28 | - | TGTGCCAGCAGTTCACAGGGGGGGGCAGATACGCAGTATTTT | CASSSQGGADTQYF
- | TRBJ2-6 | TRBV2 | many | TGTGCCAGCAGTGGATCCCTGCGCTCTGGGGCCAACGTCCTGACTTTC | CASSGSLRSGANVLTF
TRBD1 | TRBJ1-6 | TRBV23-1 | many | TGCGCCGGAATTCTTTGGACAGGGTCAAATTCACCCCTCCACTTT | CAGILWTGSNSPLHF
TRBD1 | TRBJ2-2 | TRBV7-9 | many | TGTGCCAGCAGCTTCCGGACAGGGGTCAACACCGGGGAGCTGTTTTTT | CASSFRTGVNTGELFF
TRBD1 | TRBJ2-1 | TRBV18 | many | TGTGCCAGCCCACCACCGGGACAGTACAATGAGCAGTTCTTC | CASPPPGQYNEQFF
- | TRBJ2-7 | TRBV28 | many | TGTGCCAGCGGCCCTCCCTACGAGCAGTACTTC | CASGPPYEQYF
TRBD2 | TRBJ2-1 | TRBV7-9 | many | TGTGCCAGCAGCTCGCCCCGGGGGGGCAATGAGCAGTTCTTC | CASSSPRGGNEQFF
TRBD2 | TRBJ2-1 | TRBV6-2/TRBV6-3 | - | TGTGCCAGCAGCTCGAGCGGGATCTCCTACAATGAGCAGTTCTTC | CASSSSGISYNEQFF
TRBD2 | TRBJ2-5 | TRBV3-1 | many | TGTGCCAGCAGCCGCCAACTAGCGGACAGACAAGAGACCCAGTACTTC | CASSRQLADRQETQYF
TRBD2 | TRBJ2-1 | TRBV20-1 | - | TGCAGTGTTTATAGCGGGAGAGCCTACAATGAGCAGCTCTTC | CSVYSGRAYNEQLF
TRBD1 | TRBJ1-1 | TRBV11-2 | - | TGTGCCAGCAGCTCAAGGACAGGTCGGGGAGCTTTCTTT | CASSSRTGRGAFF
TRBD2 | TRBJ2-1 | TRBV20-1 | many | TGCAGTGCCACTAGCGGCCCCTACAATGAGCAGTTCTTC | CSATSGPYNEQFF
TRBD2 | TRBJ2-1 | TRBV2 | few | TGTGCCAGCAGTGTCGGACTAGCGGGAAATGAGCAGTTCTTC | CASSVGLAGNEQFF
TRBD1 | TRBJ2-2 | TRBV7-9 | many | TGTGCCAGCAGGACAGGGGGCAACACCGGGGAGCTGTTTTTT | CASRTGGNTGELFF
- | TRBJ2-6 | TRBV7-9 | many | TGTGCCAGCAGCTTAGCCACTGGGGCCAACGTCCTGACTTTC | CASSLATGANVLTF
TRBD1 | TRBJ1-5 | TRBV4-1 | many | TGCGCCAGCAGCCAAGATAAGACCACAGGGGACCCCCAGCATTTT | CASSQDKTTGDPQHF